The 5 T cell receptor beta chains below come from one sample, sequenced in a study of T cell responses to AZD1222 COVID-19 vaccine. Only in-frame clones appear in the TCRdb table, and some are missing; sequencing was by immunoSEQ multiplex PCR. Seen here are about 100,000 clones, 87% observed once, and the top ten hold 4% to 5%. The source material was peripheral blood, sampled on day 0 of MenACWY control vaccination. The receptors stem from an adult in good health.

This chain uses TRBV5-1 with TRBJ1-1; a possible D gene is TRBD1 (6 bases). There are 13 residues in the CDR3. Germline CDR1 is SGHRS and CDR2 is YFSETQ. The ends were cut back, 1 base at V and 5 bases at J, with 9 bases in the middle. Here the CDR3 reads CASSLTGLTEAFF. CDR3 bases: TGCGCCAGCAGCTTGACAGGGTTAACTGAAGCTTTCTTT.

The chain has TRBV7-2 and TRBJ2-5, with 7 nucleotides matching TRBD2. Germline CDR1 is SGHTA and CDR2 is FQGNSA. The CDR3 extends over 15 amino acids. Losses at the gene ends were 4 bases for V and 5 bases for J; bases not matched to a gene: 10. CDR3 bases: TGTGCCAGCAGCTCGGGACCAAGCGGGGCGGAGACCCAGTACTTC. Protein sequence: CASSSGPSGAETQYF.

The rearrangement links TRBV7-2 to TRBJ2-5; no firm D call. The germline V gene has CDR1 SGHTA and CDR2 FQGNSA. The CDR3 totals 15 residues. V lost 1 base to trimming and J lost 5 bases, with 14 bases between them. CDR3 nucleotides: TGTGCCAGCAGCTTAGGGAGAAGGGCGGAGGAGACCCAGTACTTC. It yields the protein CASSLGRRAEETQYF.

The chain is built from TRBV18 and TRBJ1-5; D is uncertain. Germline V CDR1 and CDR2: KGHSH, LQKENI. V dropped 2 bases and J dropped 6 bases, with 11 bases sitting between them. The CDR3 runs to 14 residues. CDR3 coding DNA: TGTGCCAGCTCACCAGGTTCCGCGGGTCAGCCCCAGCATTTT. Protein: CASSPGSAGQPQHF.

The rearrangement joins TRBV6-5 to TRBJ2-1, with TRBD1 as a possible D gene (5 bases). The ends were cut back, 7 bases at V and 6 bases at J, with 7 bases in the middle. There are 11 residues in the CDR3. Germline V gene sequence: CDR1 MNHEY, CDR2 SVGAGI. The CDR3 DNA is TGTGCCAGCACCCAGGGCAATGAGCAGTTCTTC. Amino acids: CASTQGNEQFF.